A single sample is the source of the 31 T cell receptor beta chains below, sequenced in a study of blood T cell repertoires in COVID-19. Clones were sequenced by immunoSEQ multiplex PCR, and TCRdb holds only the in-frame ones, with some missing. This table holds 120,000 to 150,000 clones, about 87% found once. The sample was peripheral blood. These receptors came from a human donor in a cohort sampled during active COVID-19.

This chain links TRBV7-2 with TRBJ2-3, with 11 bases fitting TRBD2. Trimming removed 4 bases from V and 5 bases from J; junction bases left unmatched: 8. CDR1 is SGHTA, CDR2 FQGNSA, per germline. CDR3 length: 16 amino acids. CDR3 bases: TGTGCCAGCAGCTCCCTAGCGGGAGGAGCGGGAGATACGCAGTATTTT. Its protein is CASSSLAGGAGDTQYF.

In this sample, this clone turned up once. The chain joins TRBV7-9 to TRBJ2-7; D possibly corresponds to TRBD1 (5 bases). The CDR3 is made up of 14 amino acids. V lost 4 bases and J 0 bases, leaving 10 bases between the germline ends. Germline V gives CDR1 SEHNR, CDR2 FQNEAQ (reference sequence). The CDR3 nucleotides read TGTGCCAGCAGCTCCAGGGTTAGCTCCTACGAGCAGTACTTC. It yields the protein CASSSRVSSYEQYF.

This rearrangement joins TRBV18 to TRBJ2-1, with D possibly TRBD1 on 6 matching bases. From germline, CDR1 is KGHSH and CDR2 LQKENI. CDR3 length: 14 amino acids. V lost 6 bases and J lost 5, with 14 bases in between. The CDR3 loop reads CASSQGSTNNEQFF. CDR3 nucleotides: TGTGCCAGCTCTCAGGGGTCTACCAACAATGAGCAGTTCTTC.

The rearrangement uses TRBV25-1 and TRBJ1-3; TRBD1 matches at 8 bases. This CDR3 has 15 amino acids. Germline CDR1 and CDR2: MGHDK and SYGVNS. With V trimmed by 3 bases and J by 5 bases, 6 bases remained unmatched. The CDR3 loop is CASSDLTGARNTIYF. The CDR3 DNA reads TGTGCCAGCAGTGACTTGACAGGGGCTAGAAACACCATATATTTT.

The gene calls are TRBV5-1 and TRBJ2-4; the D gene is possibly TRBD1 (6 bases). Trimming pared 1 base from V and 3 bases from J, leaving 11 bases between. This CDR3 comprises 15 residues. Germline assignment: CDR1 SGHRS and CDR2 YFSETQ. The CDR3 sequence: CASSLQGPGKNIQYF. DNA for the CDR3: TGCGCCAGCAGCTTGCAGGGGCCGGGCAAAAACATTCAGTACTTC.

Only one count was recorded for this clone. The rearrangement uses TRBV4-1 and TRBJ2-7; 9 bases are shared with TRBD2. The CDR3 sequence is 16 residues long. Germline V lookup: CDR1 MGHRA, CDR2 YSYEKL. V gave up 6 bases and J gave up 5 bases; unmatched junction bases: 14. The CDR3 DNA reads TGCGCCAGCAGTAGGGTTGCGGGAGGGCCGGGCCACGAGCAGTACTTC. Residues: CASSRVAGGPGHEQYF.

The chain combines TRBV5-6 with TRBJ1-4, with 7 bases matching TRBD1. The CDR3 extends over 14 amino acids. The germline V gene has CDR1 SGHDT and CDR2 YYEEEE. The junction had 2 bases not matched to a gene; V was cut back by 0 bases and J by 6 bases. DNA for the CDR3: TGTGCCAGCAGCTTGGCAGGGGGGCATGAAAAACTGTTTTTT. It yields the protein CASSLAGGHEKLFF. Full variable domain (outside the CDR3, taken from reference TRBV5-6 and TRBJ1-4): DAGVTQSPTHLIKTRGQQVTLRCSPKSGHDTVSWYQQALGQGPQFIFQYYEEEERQRGNFPDRFSGHQFPNYSSELNVNALLLGDSALYLCASSLAGGHEKLFFGSGTQLSVL.

The chain links TRBV28 to TRBJ2-7; 10 bases match TRBD1. Looked up from germline, CDR1 is MDHEN and CDR2 is SYDVKM. This CDR3 is 14 amino acids long. V shed 6 bases and J 5 bases; nucleotides not matched to a gene: 7. The CDR3 spells CASRGQGRIHEQYF. CDR3 coding DNA: TGTGCCAGCAGGGGACAGGGGCGAATCCACGAGCAGTACTTC.

The V and J genes are TRBV9 and TRBJ2-3; 9 bases are a match to TRBD1. The CDR3 has 17 amino acids. With V trimmed by 4 bases and J by 6 bases, 15 bases remained unmatched. Germline V CDR1 and CDR2: SGDLS, YYNGEE. CDR3 in DNA: TGTGCCAGCAGCCCCCGCCGGGACAGGGCTGCGGGGGATACGCAGTATTTT. This codes for CASSPRRDRAAGDTQYF.

This clone was seen a handful of times. J is TRBJ1-6 and V is TRBV18; D perhaps matches TRBD1 (5 bases). Trimming shortened V by 3 bases and J by 7 bases, and 13 bases separated the two germline ends. In germline, CDR1 is KGHSH, CDR2 LQKENI. The CDR3 loop spans 15 amino acids. DNA for the CDR3: TGTGCCAGCTCACCCCTTGACAGCCCGAATTCACCCCTCCACTTT. As protein: CASSPLDSPNSPLHF.

CDR3 coding DNA: TGCGCCAGCAGCTTGGATCGGGGGATGAACACTGAAGCTTTCTTT. Protein sequence: CASSLDRGMNTEAFF. The chain recombines TRBV5-1 with TRBJ1-1, with a tentative D call TRBD1 (5 bases). The CDR3 totals 15 residues. Germline V gene lookup returns CDR1 SGHRS and CDR2 YFSETQ. The V end lost 0 bases, the J end lost 0 bases, and 9 bases lay between the germline ends.

The rearrangement uses TRBV2 and TRBJ2-3, with D perhaps TRBD1 (5 bases). Germline loops: CDR1 SNHLY, CDR2 FYNNEI. V was trimmed by 6 bases and J by 3 bases, leaving 16 bases between them. CDR3 size: 15 residues. For the CDR3, the DNA is TGTGCCAGCAGGGCTGAGTTGACAGCTACAGATACGCAGTATTTT. Translated: CASRAELTATDTQYF.

The chain combines TRBV18 with TRBJ2-1, with 9 bases fitting TRBD2. The CDR3 is made up of 16 amino acids. The germline gives CDR1 KGHSH, CDR2 LQKENI. V dropped 1 base and J dropped 6; count of bases not matched to a gene: 7. CDR3 sequence: CASSPQGSGSRNEQFF. Here the CDR3 DNA reads TGTGCCAGCTCACCACAGGGTAGCGGGAGTCGCAATGAGCAGTTCTTC.

V usage is TRBV27 and J usage is TRBJ2-1, with 10 bases lining up with TRBD1. The ends lost 8 bases at V and 5 bases at J; junction bases unmatched: 6. The CDR3 spans 14 residues. Germline V lookup: CDR1 MNHEY, CDR2 SMNVEV (reference sequence). The CDR3 region is CASGDRGPNNEQFF. Here the CDR3 DNA reads TGTGCCAGCGGAGACAGGGGGCCAAACAATGAGCAGTTCTTC.

This rearrangement joins TRBV11-2 to TRBJ2-1; D remains ambiguous. Trimming cost V 6 bases and J 4 bases, with 4 bases left between them. The CDR3 runs 11 residues. Germline V gene sequence: CDR1 SGHAT, CDR2 FQNNGV. This CDR3 is CASSQYNEQFF. CDR3 nucleotide sequence: TGTGCCAGCAGTCAGTACAATGAGCAGTTCTTC.

V usage is TRBV7-2 and J usage is TRBJ2-7; 8 bases fit TRBD2. V was pared by 0 bases and J by 7 bases, with 11 bases of the junction left unmatched. The CDR3 length is 16 residues. Per the germline V gene, CDR1 is SGHTA and CDR2 is FQGNSA. CDR3 DNA sequence: TGTGCCAGCAGCTTAGCGATCGCTAGCGGGCACCGGGAGCAGTACTTC. Its protein product is CASSLAIASGHREQYF.

The chain combines TRBV6-2 or TRBV6-3 with TRBJ2-3; the match to TRBD2 covers 14 bases. The J segment lost 5 bases and the V segment lost 2 bases, leaving 12 bases of the junction unmatched. The CDR3 contains 19 residues. Germline-derived CDR1 and CDR2 are MNHEY and SVGEGT. The CDR3: CASSYRTSGGTLPEDTQYF. CDR3 coding DNA: TGTGCCAGCAGTTACCGGACTAGCGGGGGGACCCTACCAGAAGATACGCAGTATTTT.

The CDR3 DNA reads as TGTGCCAGCAGTGAAGACGTAGCGCCCTACGAGCAGTACTTC. This codes for CASSEDVAPYEQYF. The chain combines TRBV6-1 with TRBJ2-7; a possible D gene is TRBD2 (5 bases). Trimming removed 1 base from V and 2 bases from J, with 9 bases in between. This CDR3 has 14 amino acids. The germline V gene has CDR1 MNHNS and CDR2 SASEGT.

The J gene is TRBJ2-6, the V gene TRBV4-1; 7 positions match TRBD2. From germline, CDR1 is MGHRA and CDR2 YSYEKL. J lost 2 bases, V lost 4 bases, and 5 bases had no gene match. The CDR3 covers 16 residues. In nucleotides, the CDR3 is TGCGCCAGCAGCCCTAGGGGAGGGACTGGGGCCAACGTCCTGACTTTC. This translates into CASSPRGGTGANVLTF.

The chain couples TRBV7-8 to TRBJ2-1; 7 bases are shared with TRBD2. Germline CDR1 and CDR2: SGHVS and FQNEAQ. CDR3 length: 18 residues. V lost 5 bases to trimming and J lost 0 bases; unmatched junction nucleotides: 13. The CDR3 region is CASSGLPSGRSSYNEQFF. DNA of the CDR3: TGTGCCAGCAGCGGCTTACCATCCGGGAGGAGCTCCTACAATGAGCAGTTCTTC.

Worth noting for this clone: A far bigger clonotype differs at one base, so this is likely a read error. The chain couples TRBV5-4 to TRBJ2-7; TRBD1 matches 10 bases. This CDR3 is built from 14 residues. In germline, CDR1 is SGHNT, CDR2 YYREEE (reference sequence). V lost 3 bases and J lost 2; bases outside the gene matches: 2. CDR3 nucleotides: TGTGCCAGCAGCTCCGGGACAGGGGCCTACGAGCAGTACTTC. Its protein product is CASSSGTGAYEQYF.

The V and J genes are TRBV5-1 and TRBJ2-1; D gene uncertain. CDR3 length: 15 amino acids. Deletions cut 1 base from V and 5 bases from J, with 13 bases between. Germline V CDR1 and CDR2: SGHRS, YFSETQ. As DNA, the CDR3 is TGCGCCAGCAGCTTGTCTCCTTTGGAGAACAATGAGCAGTTCTTC. Its protein is CASSLSPLENNEQFF.

The V call is TRBV19, the J call TRBJ2-3, with TRBD2 identical over 16 bases. Losses at the gene ends were 6 bases for V and 3 bases for J; bases not matched to a gene: 18. CDR1 is LNHDA and CDR2 is SQIVND in the germline V gene (reference sequence). The CDR3 contains 21 residues. The CDR3 bases are TGTGCCAGTAGAGGATTTCCGGGACTAGCGGGAGGGCCCTTGGGGACAGATACGCAGTATTTT. Translated, it gives CASRGFPGLAGGPLGTDTQYF. Looking up the rest from reference TRBV19 and TRBJ2-3 gives the full variable domain: DGGITQSPKYLFRKEGQNVTLSCEQNLNHDAMYWYRQDPGQGLRLIYYSQIVNDFQKGDIAEGYSVSREKKESFPLTVTSAQKNPTAFYLCASRGFPGLAGGPLGTDTQYFGPGTRLTVL.

This rearrangement joins TRBV24-1 to TRBJ2-3; 11 bases map to TRBD2. Germline trimming cut 1 base from V and 7 bases from J; bases unmatched to any gene: 6. The CDR3 covers 16 residues. Germline values: CDR1 KGHDR, CDR2 SFDVKD. The CDR3 here is CATSDFGSGRANTQYF. For the CDR3, the DNA is TGTGCCACCAGTGATTTCGGTAGCGGGAGGGCAAATACGCAGTATTTT.

The chain has TRBV3-1 (or the pseudogene TRBV3-2) and TRBJ2-7; TRBD2 matches at 7 bases. The CDR3 loop spans 13 amino acids. Germline trimming cut 3 bases from V and 5 bases from J; bases unmatched to any gene: 4. Germline V gene data show CDR1 as LGHDT and CDR2 as YNNKEL (reference sequence). CDR3 nucleotides: TGTGCCAGCAGCCAGGGGACTATGAACGAGCAGTACTTC. Translation: CASSQGTMNEQYF.

Here the CDR3 reads CASSPSGGQPQHF. DNA of the CDR3: TGTGCCAGCAGCCCCAGCGGGGGTCAGCCCCAGCATTTT. The chain carries TRBV3-1 (or the pseudogene TRBV3-2) and TRBJ1-5; a possible D gene is TRBD1 (5 bases). CDR1 is LGHDT, CDR2 YNNKEL, per germline (reference sequence). There are 13 residues in the CDR3. Trimming stripped 4 bases from V and 6 bases from J, with 10 bases between.

The gene calls are TRBV5-1 and TRBJ1-5; 8 bases agree with TRBD1. Germline V gene data show CDR1 as SGHRS and CDR2 as YFSETQ. CDR3 size: 15 residues. With 7 bases clipped from V and 2 bases from J, the junction kept 8 bases outside the gene matches. For the CDR3, the DNA is TGCGCCAGCCGCCCAGGGGGCGCGGGCAATCAGCCCCAGCATTTT. Translating it yields CASRPGGAGNQPQHF.

The J gene is TRBJ2-5, the V gene TRBV3-1 (or the pseudogene TRBV3-2); D ambiguous. The V end lost 0 bases, the J end lost 5 bases, and 4 bases lay between the germline ends. Germline lookup yields CDR1 LGHDT and CDR2 YNNKEL (reference sequence). This CDR3 spans 12 amino acids. The CDR3 loop is CASSQDEETQYF. The CDR3 DNA is TGTGCCAGCAGCCAAGATGAGGAGACCCAGTACTTC.

CDR3 amino acids: CASSLDRATYNEQFF. DNA of the CDR3: TGTGCCAGCAGTCTAGACAGGGCAACCTACAATGAGCAGTTCTTC. The chain combines TRBV6-5 with TRBJ2-1; 7 bases match TRBD1. After removal of 5 bases from V and 2 bases from J, the junction contained 6 bases not matched to a gene. The CDR3 is 15 residues long. Germline assignment: CDR1 MNHEY and CDR2 SVGAGI.

The chain combines TRBV11-2 with TRBJ1-6, with 9 bases matching TRBD1. Germline values: CDR1 SGHAT, CDR2 FQNNGV. The CDR3 runs to 16 residues. J was trimmed by 5 bases and V by 4 bases; bases with no gene match: 6. The CDR3: CASSSWRDRDNSPLHF. The CDR3 coding sequence is TGTGCCAGCAGCTCTTGGAGGGACAGGGATAATTCACCCCTCCACTTT.

The chain uses TRBV2 and TRBJ2-7, with a tentative D call TRBD1 (5 bases). CDR3 size: 14 residues. The germline V and J ends were trimmed by 6 bases and 3 bases, with 15 bases remaining between them. CDR1 is SNHLY and CDR2 is FYNNEI in the germline V gene. CDR3 residues: CASSGRVRLYEQYF. CDR3 sequence (DNA): TGTGCCAGCAGCGGCAGGGTCCGACTCTACGAGCAGTACTTC.